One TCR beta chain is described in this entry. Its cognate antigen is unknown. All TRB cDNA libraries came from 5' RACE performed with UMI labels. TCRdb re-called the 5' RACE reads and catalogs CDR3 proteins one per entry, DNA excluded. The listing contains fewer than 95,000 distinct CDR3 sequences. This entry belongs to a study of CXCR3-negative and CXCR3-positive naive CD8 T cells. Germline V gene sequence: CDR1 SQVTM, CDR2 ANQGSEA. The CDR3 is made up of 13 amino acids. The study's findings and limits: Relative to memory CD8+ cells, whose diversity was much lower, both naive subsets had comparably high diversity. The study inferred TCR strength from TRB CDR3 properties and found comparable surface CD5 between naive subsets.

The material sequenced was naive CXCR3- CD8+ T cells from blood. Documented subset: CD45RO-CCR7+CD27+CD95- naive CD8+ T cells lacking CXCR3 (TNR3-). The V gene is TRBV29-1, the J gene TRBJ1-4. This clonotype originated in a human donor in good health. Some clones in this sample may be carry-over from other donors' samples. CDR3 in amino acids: CSARVGDNEKLFF.